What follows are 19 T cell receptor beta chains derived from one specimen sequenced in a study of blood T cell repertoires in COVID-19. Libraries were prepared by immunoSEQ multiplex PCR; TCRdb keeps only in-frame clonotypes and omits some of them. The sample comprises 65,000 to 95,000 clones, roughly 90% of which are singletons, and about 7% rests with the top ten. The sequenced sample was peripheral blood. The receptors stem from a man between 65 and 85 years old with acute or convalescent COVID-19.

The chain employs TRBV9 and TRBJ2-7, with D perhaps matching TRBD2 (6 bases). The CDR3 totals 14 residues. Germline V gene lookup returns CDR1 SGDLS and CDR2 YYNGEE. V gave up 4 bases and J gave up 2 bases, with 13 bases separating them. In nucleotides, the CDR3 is TGTGCCAGCAGCCCCCGGGACTTGCCCTACGAGCAGTACTTC. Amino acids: CASSPRDLPYEQYF.

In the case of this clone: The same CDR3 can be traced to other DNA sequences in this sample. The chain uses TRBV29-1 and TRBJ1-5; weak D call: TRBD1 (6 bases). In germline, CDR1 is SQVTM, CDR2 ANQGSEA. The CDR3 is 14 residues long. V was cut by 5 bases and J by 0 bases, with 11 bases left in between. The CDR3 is CSVRTGTSNQPQHF. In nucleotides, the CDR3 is TGCAGCGTTAGAACAGGGACTAGCAATCAGCCCCAGCATTTT. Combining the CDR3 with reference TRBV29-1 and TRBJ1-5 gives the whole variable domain SAVISQKPSRDICQRGTSLTIQCQVDSQVTMMFWYRQQPGQSLTLIATANQGSEATYESGFVIDKFPISRPNLTFSTLTVSNMSPEDSSIYLCSVRTGTSNQPQHFGDGTRLSIL.

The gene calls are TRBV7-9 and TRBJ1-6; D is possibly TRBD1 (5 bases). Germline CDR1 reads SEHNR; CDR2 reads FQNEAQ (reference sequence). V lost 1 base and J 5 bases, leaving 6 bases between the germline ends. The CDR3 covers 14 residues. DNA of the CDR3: TGTGCCAGCAGCTTAGGGGGCAATAATTCACCCCTCCACTTT. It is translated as CASSLGGNNSPLHF. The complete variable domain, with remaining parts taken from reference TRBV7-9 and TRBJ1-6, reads DTGVSQNPRHKITKRGQNVTFRCDPISEHNRLYWYRQTLGQGPEFLTYFQNEAQLEKSRLLSDRFSAERPKGSFSTLEIQRTEQGDSAMYLCASSLGGNNSPLHFGNGTRLTVT.

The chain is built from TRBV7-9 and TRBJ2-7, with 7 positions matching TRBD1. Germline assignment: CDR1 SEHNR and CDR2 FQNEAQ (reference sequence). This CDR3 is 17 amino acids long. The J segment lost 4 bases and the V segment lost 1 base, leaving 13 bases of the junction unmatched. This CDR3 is CASSLVGVRTGGYEQYF. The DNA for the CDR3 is TGTGCCAGCAGCTTAGTTGGCGTTCGGACAGGAGGATACGAGCAGTACTTC. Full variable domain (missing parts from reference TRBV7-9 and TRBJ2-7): DTGVSQNPRHKITKRGQNVTFRCDPISEHNRLYWYRQTLGQGPEFLTYFQNEAQLEKSRLLSDRFSAERPKGSFSTLEIQRTEQGDSAMYLCASSLVGVRTGGYEQYFGPGTRLTVT.

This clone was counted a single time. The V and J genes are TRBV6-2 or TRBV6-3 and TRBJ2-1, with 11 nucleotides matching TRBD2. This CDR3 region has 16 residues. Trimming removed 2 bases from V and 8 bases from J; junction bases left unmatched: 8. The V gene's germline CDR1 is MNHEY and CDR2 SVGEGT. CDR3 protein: CASSYRLAGSRYEQFF. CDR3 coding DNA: TGTGCCAGCAGTTACAGACTAGCGGGAAGTAGATATGAGCAGTTCTTC.

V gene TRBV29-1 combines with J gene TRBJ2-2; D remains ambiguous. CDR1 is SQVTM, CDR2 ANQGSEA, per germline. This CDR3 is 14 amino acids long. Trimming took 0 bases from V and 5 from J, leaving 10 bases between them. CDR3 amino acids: CSVEDAARTGELFF. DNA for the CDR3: TGCAGCGTTGAAGACGCCGCCCGGACCGGGGAGCTGTTTTTT.

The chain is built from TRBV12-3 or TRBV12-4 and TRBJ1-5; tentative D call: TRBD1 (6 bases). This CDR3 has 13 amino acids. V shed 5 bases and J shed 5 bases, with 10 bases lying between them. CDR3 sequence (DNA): TGTGCCAGCAGTCCGGACAGTTATCAGCCCCAGCATTTT. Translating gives CASSPDSYQPQHF.

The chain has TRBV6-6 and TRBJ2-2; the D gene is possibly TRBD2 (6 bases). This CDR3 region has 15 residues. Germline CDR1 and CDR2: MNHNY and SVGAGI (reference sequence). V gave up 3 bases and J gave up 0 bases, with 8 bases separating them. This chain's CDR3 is CASSYAGPNTGELFF. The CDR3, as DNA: TGTGCCAGCAGTTATGCGGGGCCGAACACCGGGGAGCTGTTTTTT.

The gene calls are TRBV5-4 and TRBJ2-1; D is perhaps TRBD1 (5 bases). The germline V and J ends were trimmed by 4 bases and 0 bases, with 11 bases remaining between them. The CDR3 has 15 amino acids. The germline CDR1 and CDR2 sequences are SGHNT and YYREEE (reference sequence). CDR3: CASSHLGASYNEQFF. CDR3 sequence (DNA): TGTGCCAGCAGCCACCTAGGGGCCTCCTACAATGAGCAGTTCTTC.

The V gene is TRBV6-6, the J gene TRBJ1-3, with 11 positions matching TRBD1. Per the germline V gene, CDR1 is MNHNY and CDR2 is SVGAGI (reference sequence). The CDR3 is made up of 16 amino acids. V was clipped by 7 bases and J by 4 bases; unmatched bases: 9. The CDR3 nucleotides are TGTGCCAGCAAACCACCCGGGACAGGGGGAGGAAACACCATATATTTT. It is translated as CASKPPGTGGGNTIYF.

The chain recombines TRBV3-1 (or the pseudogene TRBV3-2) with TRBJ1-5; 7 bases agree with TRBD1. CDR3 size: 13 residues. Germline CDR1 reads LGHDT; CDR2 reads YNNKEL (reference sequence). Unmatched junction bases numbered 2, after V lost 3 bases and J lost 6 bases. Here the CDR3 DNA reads TGTGCCAGCAGCCAGACAGGGCGTCAGCCCCAGCATTTT. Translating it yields CASSQTGRQPQHF.

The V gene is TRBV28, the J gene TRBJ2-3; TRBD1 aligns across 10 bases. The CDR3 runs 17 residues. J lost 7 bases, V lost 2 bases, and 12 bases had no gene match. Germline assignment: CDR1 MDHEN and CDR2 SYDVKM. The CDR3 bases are TGTGCCAGCAGTTTAAGTTCCTTGGACAGGGGGGTCTATACGCAGTATTTT. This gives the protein CASSLSSLDRGVYTQYF.

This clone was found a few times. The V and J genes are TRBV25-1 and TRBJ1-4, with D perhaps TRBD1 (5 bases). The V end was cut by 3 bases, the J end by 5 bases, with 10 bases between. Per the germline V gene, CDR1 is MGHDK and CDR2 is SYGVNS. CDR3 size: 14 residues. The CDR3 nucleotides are TGTGCCAGCAGTGACTATGACAGCAATGAAAAACTGTTTTTT. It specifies CASSDYDSNEKLFF.

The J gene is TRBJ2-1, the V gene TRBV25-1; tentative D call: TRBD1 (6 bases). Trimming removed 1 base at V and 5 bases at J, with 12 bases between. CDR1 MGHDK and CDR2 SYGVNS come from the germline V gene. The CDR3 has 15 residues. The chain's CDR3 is CASSEWAGAHNEQFF. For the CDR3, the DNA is TGTGCCAGCAGTGAATGGGCAGGGGCCCACAATGAGCAGTTCTTC.

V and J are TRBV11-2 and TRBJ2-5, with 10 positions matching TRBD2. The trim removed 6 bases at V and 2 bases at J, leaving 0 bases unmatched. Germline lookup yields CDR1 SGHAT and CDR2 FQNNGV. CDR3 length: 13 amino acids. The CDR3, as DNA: TGTGCCAGCAGAGCGGGGGGGCAAGAGACCCAGTACTTC. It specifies CASRAGGQETQYF. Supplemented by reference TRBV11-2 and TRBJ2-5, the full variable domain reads EAGVAQSPRYKIIEKRQSVAFWCNPISGHATLYWYQQILGQGPKLLIQFQNNGVVDDSQLPKDRFSAERLKGVDSTLKIQPAKLEDSAVYLCASRAGGQETQYFGPGTRLLVL.

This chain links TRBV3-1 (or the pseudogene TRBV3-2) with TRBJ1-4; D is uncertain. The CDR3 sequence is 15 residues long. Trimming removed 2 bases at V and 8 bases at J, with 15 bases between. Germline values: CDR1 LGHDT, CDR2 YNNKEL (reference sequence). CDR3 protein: CASSQRVPGGEKLFF. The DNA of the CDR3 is TGTGCCAGCAGCCAACGGGTTCCAGGAGGGGAAAAACTGTTTTTT.

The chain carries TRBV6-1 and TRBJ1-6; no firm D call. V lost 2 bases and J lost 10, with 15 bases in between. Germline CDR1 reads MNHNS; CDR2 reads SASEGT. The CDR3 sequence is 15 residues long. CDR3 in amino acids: CASSESEKPQSPLHF. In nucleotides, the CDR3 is TGTGCCAGCAGTGAATCAGAAAAACCCCAATCACCCCTCCACTTT.

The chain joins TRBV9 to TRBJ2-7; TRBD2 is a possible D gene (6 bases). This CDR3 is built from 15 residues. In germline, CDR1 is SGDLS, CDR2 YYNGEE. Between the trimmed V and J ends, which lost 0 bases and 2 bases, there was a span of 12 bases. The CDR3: CASSVGPSETYEQYF. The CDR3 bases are TGTGCCAGCAGCGTAGGCCCTAGCGAGACCTACGAGCAGTACTTC.

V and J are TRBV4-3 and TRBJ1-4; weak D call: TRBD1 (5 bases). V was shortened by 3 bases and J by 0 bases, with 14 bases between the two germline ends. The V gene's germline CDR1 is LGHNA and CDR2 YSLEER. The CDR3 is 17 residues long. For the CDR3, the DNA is TGCGCCAGCAGCCAGGAGGGGACCTTACCAACTAATGAAAAACTGTTTTTT. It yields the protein CASSQEGTLPTNEKLFF.